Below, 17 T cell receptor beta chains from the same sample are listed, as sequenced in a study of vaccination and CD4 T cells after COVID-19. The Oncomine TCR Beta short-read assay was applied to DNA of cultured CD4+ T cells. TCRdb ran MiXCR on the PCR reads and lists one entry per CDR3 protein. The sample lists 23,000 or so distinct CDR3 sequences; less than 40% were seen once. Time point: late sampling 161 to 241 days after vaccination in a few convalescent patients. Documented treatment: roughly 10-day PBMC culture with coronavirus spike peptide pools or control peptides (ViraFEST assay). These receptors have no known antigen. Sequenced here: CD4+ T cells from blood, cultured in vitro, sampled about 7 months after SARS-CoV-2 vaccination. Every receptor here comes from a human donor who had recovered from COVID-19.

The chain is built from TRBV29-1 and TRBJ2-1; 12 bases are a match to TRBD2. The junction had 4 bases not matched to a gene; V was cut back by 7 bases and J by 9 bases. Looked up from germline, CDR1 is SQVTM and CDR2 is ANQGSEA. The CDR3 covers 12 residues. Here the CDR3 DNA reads TGCAGCGCTAGACTAGCGGGAGTTGAGCAGTTCTTC. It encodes CSARLAGVEQFF.

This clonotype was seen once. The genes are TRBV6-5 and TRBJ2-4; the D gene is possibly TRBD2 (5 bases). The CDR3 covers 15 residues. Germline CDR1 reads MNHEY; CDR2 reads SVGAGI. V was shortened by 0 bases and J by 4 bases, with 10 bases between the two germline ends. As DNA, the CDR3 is TGTGCCAGCAGTTACTCTCCTAGCACGAAAAACATTCAGTACTTC. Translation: CASSYSPSTKNIQYF.

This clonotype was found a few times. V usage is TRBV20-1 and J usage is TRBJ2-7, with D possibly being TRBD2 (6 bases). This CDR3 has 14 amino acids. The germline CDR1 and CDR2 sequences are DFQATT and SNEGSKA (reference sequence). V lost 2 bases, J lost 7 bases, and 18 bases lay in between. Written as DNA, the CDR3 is TGCAGTGCTAGAAGAGGGAGGCAGGAGTCAGAGCAGTACTTC. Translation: CSARRGRQESEQYF.

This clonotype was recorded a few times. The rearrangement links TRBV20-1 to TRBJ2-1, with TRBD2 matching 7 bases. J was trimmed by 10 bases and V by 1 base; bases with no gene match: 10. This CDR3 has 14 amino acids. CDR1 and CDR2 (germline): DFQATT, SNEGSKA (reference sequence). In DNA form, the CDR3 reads TGCAGTGCTAGAGGCCGCGCGGGAGTAGGAGAGCAGTTCTTC. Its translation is CSARGRAGVGEQFF.

The CDR3 bases are TGTGCCAGCAGCTTAGGGACAGGGGCCACAGATACGCAGTATTTT. Translating gives CASSLGTGATDTQYF. This chain links TRBV7-9 with TRBJ2-3; 9 positions agree with TRBD1. The CDR3 extends over 15 amino acids. Germline V gene lookup returns CDR1 SEHNR and CDR2 FQNEAQ (reference sequence). V shed 1 base, J shed 2 bases, and the junction held 1 base outside the gene matches.

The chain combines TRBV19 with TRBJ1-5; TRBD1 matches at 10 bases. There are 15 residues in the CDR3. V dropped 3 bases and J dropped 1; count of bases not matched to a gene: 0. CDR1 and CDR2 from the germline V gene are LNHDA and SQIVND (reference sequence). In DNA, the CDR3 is TGTGCCAGTAGTATGACAGGGGGCAGCAATCAGCCCCAGCATTTT. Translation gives CASSMTGGSNQPQHF.

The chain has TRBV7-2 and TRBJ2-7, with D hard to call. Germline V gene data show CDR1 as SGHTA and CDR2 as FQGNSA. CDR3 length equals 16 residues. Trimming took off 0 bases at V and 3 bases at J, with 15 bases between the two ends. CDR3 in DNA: TGTGCCAGCAGCTTAGCGTCCGGTCAGGCGAACTACGAGCAGTACTTC. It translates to CASSLASGQANYEQYF.

CDR3 nucleotides: TGTGCCAGCAGAAAAGGTGGGGGGGGAGACTATGGCTACACCTTC. Translation: CASRKGGGGDYGYTF. The V call is TRBV6-1, the J call TRBJ1-2, with a tentative D call TRBD1 (5 bases). CDR1 MNHNS and CDR2 SASEGT come from the germline V gene. V lost 6 bases, J lost 3 bases, and 17 bases lay in between. The CDR3 has 15 amino acids.

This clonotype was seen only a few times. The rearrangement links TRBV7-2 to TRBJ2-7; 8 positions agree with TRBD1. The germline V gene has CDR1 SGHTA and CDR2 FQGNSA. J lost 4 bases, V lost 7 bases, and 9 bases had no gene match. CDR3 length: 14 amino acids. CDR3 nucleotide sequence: TGTGCCAGCACCCGGACAGGGCGGTGGTACGAGCAGTACTTC. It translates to CASTRTGRWYEQYF.

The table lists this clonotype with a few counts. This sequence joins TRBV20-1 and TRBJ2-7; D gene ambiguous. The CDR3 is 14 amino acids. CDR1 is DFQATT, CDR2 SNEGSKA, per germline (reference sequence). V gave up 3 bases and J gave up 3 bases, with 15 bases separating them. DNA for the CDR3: TGCAGTGCTAGGAACCCTGTAGTAGACTACGAGCAGTACTTC. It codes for CSARNPVVDYEQYF.

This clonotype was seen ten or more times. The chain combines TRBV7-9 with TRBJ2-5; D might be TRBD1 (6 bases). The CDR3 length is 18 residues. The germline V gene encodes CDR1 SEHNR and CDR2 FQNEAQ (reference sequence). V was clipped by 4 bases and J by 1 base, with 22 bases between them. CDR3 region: CASSSARGGVWGQETQYF. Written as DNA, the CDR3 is TGTGCCAGCAGCTCCGCTCGAGGGGGAGTGTGGGGCCAAGAGACCCAGTACTTC.

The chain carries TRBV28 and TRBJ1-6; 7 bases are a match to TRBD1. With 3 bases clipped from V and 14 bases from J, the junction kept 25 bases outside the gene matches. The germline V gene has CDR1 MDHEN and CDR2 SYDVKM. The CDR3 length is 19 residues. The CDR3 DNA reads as TGTGCCAGCAGTTTCACTTTAGCCCCGGGACAGCTTTGGGATTTGTCCCTCCACTTT. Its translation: CASSFTLAPGQLWDLSLHF.

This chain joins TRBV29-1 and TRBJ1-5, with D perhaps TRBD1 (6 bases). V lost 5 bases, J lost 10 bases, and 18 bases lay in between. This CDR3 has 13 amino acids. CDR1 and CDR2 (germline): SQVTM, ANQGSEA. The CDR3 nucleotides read TGCAGCGTTCAAAGGGGAGAGGGGGACCCCCAGCATTTT. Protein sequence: CSVQRGEGDPQHF.

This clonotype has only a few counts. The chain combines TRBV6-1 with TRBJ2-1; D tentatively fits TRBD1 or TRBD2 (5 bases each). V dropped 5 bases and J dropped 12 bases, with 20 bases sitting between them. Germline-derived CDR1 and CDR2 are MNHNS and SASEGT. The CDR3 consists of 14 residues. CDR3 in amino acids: CASSQGTPLPGQFF. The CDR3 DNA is TGTGCCAGCAGTCAAGGGACCCCGCTTCCTGGGCAGTTCTTC.

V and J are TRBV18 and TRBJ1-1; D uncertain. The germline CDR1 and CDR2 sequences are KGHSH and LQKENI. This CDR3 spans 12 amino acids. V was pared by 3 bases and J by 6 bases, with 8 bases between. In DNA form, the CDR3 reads TGTGCCAGCTCACCGGATCGGGCTGAAGCTTTCTTT. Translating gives CASSPDRAEAFF.

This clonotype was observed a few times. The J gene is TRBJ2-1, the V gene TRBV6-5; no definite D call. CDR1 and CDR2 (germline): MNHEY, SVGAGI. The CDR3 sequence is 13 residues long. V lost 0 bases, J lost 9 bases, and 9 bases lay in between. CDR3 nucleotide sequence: TGTGCCAGCAGTTACTCGTCGGACGTTGAGCAGTTCTTC. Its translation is CASSYSSDVEQFF.

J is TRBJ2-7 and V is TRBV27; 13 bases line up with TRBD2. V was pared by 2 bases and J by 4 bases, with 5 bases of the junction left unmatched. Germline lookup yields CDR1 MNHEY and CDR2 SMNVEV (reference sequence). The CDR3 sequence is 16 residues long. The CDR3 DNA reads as TGTGCCAGCAGTTTAAAATGGACTAGCGGGGGATACGAGCAGTACTTC. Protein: CASSLKWTSGGYEQYF.